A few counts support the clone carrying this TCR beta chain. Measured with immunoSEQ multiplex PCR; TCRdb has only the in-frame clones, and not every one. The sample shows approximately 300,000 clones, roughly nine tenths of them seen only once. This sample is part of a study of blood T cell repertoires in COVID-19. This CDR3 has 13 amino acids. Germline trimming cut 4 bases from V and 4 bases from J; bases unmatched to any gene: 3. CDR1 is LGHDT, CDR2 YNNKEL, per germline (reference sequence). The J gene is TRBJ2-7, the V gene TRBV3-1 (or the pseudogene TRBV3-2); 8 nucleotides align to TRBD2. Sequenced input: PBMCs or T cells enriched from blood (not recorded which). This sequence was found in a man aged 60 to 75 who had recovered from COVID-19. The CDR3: CASSRASGYEQYF. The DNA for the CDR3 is TGTGCCAGCAGCCGGGCTAGCGGGTACGAGCAGTACTTC.